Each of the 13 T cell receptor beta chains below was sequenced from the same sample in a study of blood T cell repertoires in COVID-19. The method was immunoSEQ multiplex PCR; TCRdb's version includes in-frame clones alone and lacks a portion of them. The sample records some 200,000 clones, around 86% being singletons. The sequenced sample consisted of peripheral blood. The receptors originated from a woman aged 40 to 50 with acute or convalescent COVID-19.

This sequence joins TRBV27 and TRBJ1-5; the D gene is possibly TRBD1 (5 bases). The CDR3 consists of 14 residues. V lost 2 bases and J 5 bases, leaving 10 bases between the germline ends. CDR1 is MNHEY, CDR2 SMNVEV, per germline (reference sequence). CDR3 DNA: TGTGCCAGCAGTTTACGTTCAGGGCATCAGCCCCAGCATTTT. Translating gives CASSLRSGHQPQHF.

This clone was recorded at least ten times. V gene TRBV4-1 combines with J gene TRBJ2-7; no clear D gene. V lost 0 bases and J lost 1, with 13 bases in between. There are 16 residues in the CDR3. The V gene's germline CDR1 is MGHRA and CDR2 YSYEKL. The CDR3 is CASSQETPSSSYEQYF. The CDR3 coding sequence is TGCGCCAGCAGCCAAGAGACCCCCTCTAGTTCCTACGAGCAGTACTTC.

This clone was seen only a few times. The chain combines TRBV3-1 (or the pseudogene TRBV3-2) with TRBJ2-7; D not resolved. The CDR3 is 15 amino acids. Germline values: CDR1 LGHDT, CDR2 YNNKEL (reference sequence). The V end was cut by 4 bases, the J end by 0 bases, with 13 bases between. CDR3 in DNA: TGTGCCAGCAGCCCCGGCGGCCCATTCTCCTACGAGCAGTACTTC. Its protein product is CASSPGGPFSYEQYF.

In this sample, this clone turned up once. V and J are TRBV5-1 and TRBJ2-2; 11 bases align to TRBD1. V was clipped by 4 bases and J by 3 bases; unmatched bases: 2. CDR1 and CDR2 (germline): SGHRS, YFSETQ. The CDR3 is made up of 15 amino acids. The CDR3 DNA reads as TGCGCCAGCAGCCCGGGACAGGGGGACACCGGGGAGCTGTTTTTT. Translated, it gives CASSPGQGDTGELFF.

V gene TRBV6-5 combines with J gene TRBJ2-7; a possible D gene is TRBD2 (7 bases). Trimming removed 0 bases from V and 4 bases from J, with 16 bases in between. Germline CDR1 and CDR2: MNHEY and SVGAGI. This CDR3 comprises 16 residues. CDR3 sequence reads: CASSYSGGGRVYEQYF. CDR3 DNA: TGTGCCAGCAGTTACTCTGGGGGGGGGCGCGTGTACGAGCAGTACTTC.

The CDR3 here is CASSLLQNIQYF. CDR3 coding DNA: TGTGCCAGCAGTTTACTCCAGAACATTCAGTACTTC. The genes are TRBV28 and TRBJ2-4, with no clear D. The germline V gene has CDR1 MDHEN and CDR2 SYDVKM. Trimming cost V 2 bases and J 7 bases, with 6 bases left between them. The CDR3 runs to 12 residues.

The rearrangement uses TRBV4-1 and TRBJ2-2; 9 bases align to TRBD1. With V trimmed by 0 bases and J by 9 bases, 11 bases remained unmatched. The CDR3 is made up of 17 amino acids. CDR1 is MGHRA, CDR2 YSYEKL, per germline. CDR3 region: CASSQESPTGGIRELFF. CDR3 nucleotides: TGCGCCAGCAGCCAAGAATCACCGACAGGGGGAATCCGGGAGCTGTTTTTT.

CDR3 sequence: CASSSPAAGDTGELFF. In DNA form, the CDR3 reads TGCGCCAGCAGCTCTCCCGCCGCGGGGGACACCGGGGAGCTGTTTTTT. V is TRBV5-1 and J is TRBJ2-2; 7 bases align to TRBD2. V trimming: 3 bases; J trimming: 3 bases; junction bases outside the gene matches: 8. This CDR3 is 16 amino acids long. CDR1 is SGHRS, CDR2 YFSETQ, per germline.

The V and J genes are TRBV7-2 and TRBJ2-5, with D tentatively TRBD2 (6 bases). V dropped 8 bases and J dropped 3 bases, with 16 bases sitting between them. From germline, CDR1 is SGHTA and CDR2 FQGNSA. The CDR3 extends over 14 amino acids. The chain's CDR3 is CASGVMGGKETQYF. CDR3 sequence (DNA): TGTGCCAGCGGTGTAATGGGCGGGAAAGAGACCCAGTACTTC.

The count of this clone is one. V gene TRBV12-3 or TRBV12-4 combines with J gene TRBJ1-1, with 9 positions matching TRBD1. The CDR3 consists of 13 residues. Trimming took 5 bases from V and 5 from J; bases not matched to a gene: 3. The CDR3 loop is CASSRDRATEAFF. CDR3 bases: TGTGCCAGCAGTAGGGACAGGGCTACTGAAGCTTTCTTT.

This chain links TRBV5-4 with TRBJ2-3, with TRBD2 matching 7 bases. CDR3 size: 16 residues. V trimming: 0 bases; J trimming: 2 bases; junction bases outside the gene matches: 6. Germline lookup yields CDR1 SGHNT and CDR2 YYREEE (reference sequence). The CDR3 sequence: CASSLARGGLTDTQYF. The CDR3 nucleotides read TGTGCCAGCAGCTTGGCTCGGGGAGGGCTCACAGATACGCAGTATTTT.

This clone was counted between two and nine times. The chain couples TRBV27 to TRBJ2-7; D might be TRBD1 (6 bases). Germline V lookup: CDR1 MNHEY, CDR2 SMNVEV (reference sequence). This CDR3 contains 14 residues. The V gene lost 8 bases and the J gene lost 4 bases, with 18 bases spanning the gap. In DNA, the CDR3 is TGTGCCAGCCGCGACGGTTACAGGGTTTACGAGCAGTACTTC. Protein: CASRDGYRVYEQYF.

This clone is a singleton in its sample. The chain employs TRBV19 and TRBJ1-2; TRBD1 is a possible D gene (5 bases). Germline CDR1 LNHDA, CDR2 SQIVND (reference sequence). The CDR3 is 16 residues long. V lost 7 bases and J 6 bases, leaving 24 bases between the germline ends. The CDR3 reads CASTSRLFGHLDGYTF. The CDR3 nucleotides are TGTGCCAGTACTAGTCGCCTCTTCGGACACTTAGATGGCTACACCTTC.